Shown below are 11 T cell receptor beta chains from a single sample sequenced in a study of CD8 T cells in ankylosing spondylitis. The study, taken as a whole, reports: Ankylosing spondylitis blood appeared to carry a characteristic TCR beta motif of several highly homologous variants.

These receptors' antigens are unknown. TCRdb re-analysed the 5' RACE reads in MiXCR, keeping a single row per CDR3 protein. The repertoire consists of 450,000 or so distinct CDR3 sequences, with approximately 26% occurring once and the leading ten covering 0.89%. The material sequenced was blood, either unsorted or a sorted T cell fraction (not recorded which). These TCRs come from a male donor with ankylosing spondylitis.

CDR3 bases: TGTGCCAGCGGGTTTTATACAGGGTCCAATGAGCAGTTCTTC. As protein: CASGFYTGSNEQFF. This chain links TRBV6-2 or TRBV6-3 with TRBJ2-1; D may be TRBD1 (6 bases). Trimming took off 8 bases at V and 6 bases at J, with 17 bases between the two ends. The CDR3 totals 14 residues. Germline V gene lookup returns CDR1 MNHEY and CDR2 SVGEGT.

This clonotype was seen more than once but under ten times. This rearrangement joins TRBV7-2 to TRBJ2-3; 7 bases fit TRBD2. CDR1 SGHTA and CDR2 FQGNSA come from the germline V gene. After removal of 5 bases from V and 5 bases from J, the junction contained 7 bases not matched to a gene. The CDR3 spans 14 residues. CDR3 bases: TGTGCCAGCAGCCTACTAGCGTACATAGATACGCAGTATTTT. Its translation is CASSLLAYIDTQYF.

In its sample, this clonotype was seen a few times. V usage is TRBV20-1 and J usage is TRBJ1-1; no firm D call. This CDR3 has 13 residues. Trimming pared 6 bases from V and 5 bases from J, leaving 16 bases between. Germline CDR1 and CDR2: DFQATT and SNEGSKA (reference sequence). The CDR3 DNA reads as TGCAGTGCATTTGTAATGGGAAGTACTGAAGCTTTCTTT. Its protein is CSAFVMGSTEAFF.

This clonotype was detected many times. The chain is built from TRBV5-1 and TRBJ2-5; no clear D. This CDR3 region has 14 residues. Per germline, CDR1 SGHRS and CDR2 YFSETQ. V dropped 1 base and J dropped 5 bases, with 12 bases sitting between them. The CDR3 region is CASSLIGIRETQYF. The CDR3 DNA reads as TGCGCCAGCAGCTTGATTGGGATCCGGGAGACCCAGTACTTC.

This clonotype has more than one count but fewer than ten. The chain couples TRBV21-1 to TRBJ2-7; the D call TRBD2 from the table was never checked on the DNA. TRBV21-1 is a listed pseudogene. The CDR3 sequence is 18 residues long. CDR3 DNA: TGTGCCAGCAGCCCCGGGGGGCTAGCGGGAAACCCTTTCTACGAGCAGTACGTC. Translated: CASSPGGLAGNPFYEQYV.

The genes are TRBV6-1 and TRBJ2-3; D remains ambiguous. The length of the CDR3 is 15 residues. Germline V gives CDR1 MNHNS, CDR2 SASEGT. V was pared by 1 base and J by 6 bases, with 14 bases between. The CDR3 spells CASSEDAYLADTQYF. As DNA, the CDR3 is TGTGCCAGCAGTGAAGACGCTTACCTCGCGGATACGCAGTATTTT.

V gene TRBV6-5 combines with J gene TRBJ1-1; perhaps TRBD1 as D (5 bases). Germline-derived CDR1 and CDR2 are MNHEY and SVGAGI. The CDR3 contains 16 residues. V shed 2 bases and J shed 0 bases, with 13 bases lying between them. The CDR3 sequence: CASSYLVGTVNTEAFF. For the CDR3, the DNA is TGTGCCAGCAGTTACCTAGTCGGGACGGTGAACACTGAAGCTTTCTTT.

The V call is TRBV20-1, the J call TRBJ2-3, with unresolved D. CDR1 DFQATT and CDR2 SNEGSKA come from the germline V gene (reference sequence). CDR3 length: 14 residues. Trimming left V 2 bases short and J 3 bases short, with 12 bases between. The CDR3 bases are TGCAGTGCTAGACTCGCAAGGCGTACAGATACGCAGTATTTT. Translated: CSARLARRTDTQYF.

In this sample, this clonotype turned up a few times. The V call is TRBV6-2 or TRBV6-3, the J call TRBJ1-5, with 7 nucleotides matching TRBD1. CDR3 length: 15 residues. CDR1 MNHEY and CDR2 SVGEGT come from the germline V gene. J gave up 5 bases and V 4 bases, and 8 bases lay outside the gene matches. The CDR3 nucleotides are TGTGCCAGCAGTTCCACAGGGGTGAGGGATCAGCCCCAGCATTTT. It yields the protein CASSSTGVRDQPQHF.

The genes are TRBV7-8 and TRBJ2-5; no firm D call. The V end lost 0 bases, the J end lost 2 bases, and 7 bases lay between the germline ends. Germline-derived CDR1 and CDR2 are SGHVS and FQNEAQ. This CDR3 has 14 residues. Here the CDR3 reads CASSLAGHQETQYF. The DNA of the CDR3 is TGTGCCAGCAGCTTAGCCGGGCATCAAGAGACCCAGTACTTC.

In its sample, this clonotype was seen a few times. The gene calls are TRBV20-1 and TRBJ1-6; no clear D. From germline, CDR1 is DFQATT and CDR2 SNEGSKA (reference sequence). V was trimmed by 5 bases and J by 10 bases, leaving 15 bases between them. There are 13 residues in the CDR3. In DNA form, the CDR3 reads TGCAGTGCTTTACCTCAGATCGGCTCACCCCTCCACTTT. Amino acid sequence: CSALPQIGSPLHF.